The entry below gives a single T cell receptor beta chain sequence along with its context. Its matching antigen is unknown. This record belongs to a study of shared clonotypes between healthy human individuals. Study background: Ranging from 18 to 49 in age, donors were a couple of women and three men.

Whole-study results and caveats: Blood was the sole source, and tissue repertoires probably differ. Naive subsets, compared against memory subsets, generally had larger estimated richness values.

CDR1 is SGDLS and CDR2 is YYNGEE in the germline V gene. Trimming removed 0 bases from V and 9 bases from J, with 19 bases in between. The CDR3 loop spans 16 amino acids. The table came from immunoSEQ multiplex PCR; TCRdb's copy has only in-frame clones and leaves some out. This sample has around 720,000 clones; around 73% occur once, and the top ten carry under 2%. Sequenced: memory CD4+ T cells sorted from blood. This sample's subset: CD45RA-negative fraction. The sequence derives from a woman aged 25 to 39 in good health. The chain couples TRBV9 to TRBJ2-1; D might be TRBD1 (5 bases). DNA of the CDR3: TGTGCCAGCAGCGTAGCTGCCAGGGATAATAAGGGTGAGCAGTTCTTC. Translated: CASSVAARDNKGEQFF.